The 20 T cell receptor beta chains listed next were all sequenced from one sample in a study of blood T cell repertoires in COVID-19. The assay was immunoSEQ multiplex PCR, and TCRdb's table has in-frame clones only and misses some. The sample has 200,000 to 250,000 clones; 85% to 90% are singletons. The sequenced material came from peripheral blood. The receptors come from a man between 45 and 60 years old with acute or convalescent COVID-19.

This chain connects TRBV25-1 to TRBJ1-4; D is unclear. The V end lost 5 bases, the J end lost 5 bases, and 15 bases lay between the germline ends. The CDR3 is made up of 15 amino acids. Germline V lookup: CDR1 MGHDK, CDR2 SYGVNS. CDR3 protein: CASSPTPGGNEKLFF. Written as DNA, the CDR3 is TGTGCCAGCAGTCCCACTCCGGGAGGAAATGAAAAACTGTTTTTT.

The V call is TRBV7-9, the J call TRBJ2-7; 7 bases are a match to TRBD1. The CDR3 extends over 18 amino acids. The V gene end was trimmed by 1 base and the J gene end by 2 bases; junction bases not matched to a gene: 14. Looked up from germline, CDR1 is SEHNR and CDR2 is FQNEAQ (reference sequence). CDR3 bases: TGTGCCAGCAGCTTAGTAACCGCCTTAGACAGGGTGGCCTACGAGCAGTACTTC. Amino acid sequence: CASSLVTALDRVAYEQYF.

The chain is built from TRBV19 and TRBJ1-1; the D gene is possibly TRBD1 (5 bases). Trimming took off 5 bases at V and 1 base at J, with 8 bases between the two ends. Germline CDR1 is LNHDA and CDR2 is SQIVND (reference sequence). CDR3 size: 13 residues. The CDR3 loop is CASSSQENTEAFF. CDR3 coding DNA: TGTGCCAGTAGTTCACAGGAGAACACTGAAGCTTTCTTT.

This clone was counted a single time. The chain is built from TRBV5-4 and TRBJ2-5; D remains ambiguous. CDR1 and CDR2 (germline): SGHNT, YYREEE (reference sequence). The V and J ends lost 4 bases and 4 bases respectively, with 14 bases between them. This CDR3 is built from 14 residues. CDR3 loop: CASSTSDARETQYF. The CDR3 nucleotides are TGTGCCAGCAGCACGAGCGACGCCAGAGAGACCCAGTACTTC.

V usage is TRBV7-9 and J usage is TRBJ1-5; a weak D match, TRBD1 (5 bases). The CDR3 is 12 residues long. Germline-derived CDR1 and CDR2 are SEHNR and FQNEAQ (reference sequence). V was trimmed by 5 bases and J by 7 bases, leaving 9 bases between them. The CDR3 region has the DNA TGTGCCAGCAGCCTCAAGGGGCAGCCCCAGCATTTT. Its translation: CASSLKGQPQHF.

V gene TRBV19 combines with J gene TRBJ1-5; maybe TRBD1 (5 bases). CDR3 length equals 15 residues. The germline gives CDR1 LNHDA, CDR2 SQIVND (reference sequence). The V end was cut by 7 bases, the J end by 0 bases, with 13 bases between. CDR3 amino acids: CASTDRPNSNQPQHF. CDR3 DNA: TGTGCCAGTACTGACAGACCAAATAGCAATCAGCCCCAGCATTTT. Full variable domain (rest looked up from reference TRBV19 and TRBJ1-5): DGGITQSPKYLFRKEGQNVTLSCEQNLNHDAMYWYRQDPGQGLRLIYYSQIVNDFQKGDIAEGYSVSREKKESFPLTVTSAQKNPTAFYLCASTDRPNSNQPQHFGDGTRLSIL.

This clone was counted once. For the CDR3, the DNA is TGTGCCAGCAGCTTGCAGGGGTACACAGATACGCAGTATTTT. Translating it yields CASSLQGYTDTQYF. The rearrangement uses TRBV5-6 and TRBJ2-3; maybe TRBD1 (6 bases). The CDR3 totals 14 residues. Germline lookup yields CDR1 SGHDT and CDR2 YYEEEE. The germline V and J ends were trimmed by 1 base and 2 bases, with 8 bases remaining between them.

This clone was detected once. The rearrangement joins TRBV4-2 to TRBJ1-1; 12 nucleotides agree with TRBD1. The CDR3 is 16 residues long. V shed 0 bases, J shed 6 bases, and the junction held 5 bases outside the gene matches. The germline V gene encodes CDR1 LGHNA and CDR2 YNFKEQ. DNA of the CDR3: TGTGCCAGCAGCCAAGATGAGGGACAGGGGGCTTCTGAAGCTTTCTTT. Its translation: CASSQDEGQGASEAFF.

The J gene is TRBJ2-7, the V gene TRBV27; D is perhaps TRBD1 (6 bases). V lost 8 bases and J lost 2, with 16 bases in between. CDR1 MNHEY and CDR2 SMNVEV come from the germline V gene (reference sequence). CDR3 size: 14 residues. The DNA for the CDR3 is TGTGCCAGCGGCCCACGACAGGTCCCCTACGAGCAGTACTTC. Translation gives CASGPRQVPYEQYF.

The table lists this clone with a few counts. DNA of the CDR3: TGTGCCTGGAGCTCCAACGCGAATCAGCCCCAGCATTTT. It is translated as CAWSSNANQPQHF. This chain connects TRBV30 to TRBJ1-5; no clear D. Germline CDR1 GTSNPN, CDR2 SVGIG (reference sequence). V was cut by 3 bases and J by 4 bases, with 10 bases left in between. The CDR3 loop spans 13 amino acids. The entire variable domain, with the rest obtained from reference TRBV30 and TRBJ1-5, is as follows: SQTIHQWPATLVQPVGSPLSLECTVEGTSNPNLYWYRQAAGRGLQLLFYSVGIGQISSEVPQNLSASRPQDRQFILSSKKLLLSDSGFYLCAWSSNANQPQHFGDGTRLSIL.

The chain links TRBV29-1 to TRBJ1-1, with D perhaps matching TRBD1 (5 bases). The CDR3 has 16 amino acids. With 0 bases removed from V and 1 base from J, the gap between germline ends came to 15 bases. Germline V gene lookup returns CDR1 SQVTM and CDR2 ANQGSEA. The CDR3 sequence is CSVEDLRRGRNTEAFF. The CDR3 DNA sequence: TGCAGCGTTGAAGATCTTCGGAGGGGAAGGAACACTGAAGCTTTCTTT.

This CDR3 is CASSPLGSGGGNEQFF. CDR3 in DNA: TGTGCCAGCAGCCCTCTAGGTAGCGGGGGTGGAAATGAGCAGTTCTTC. This chain joins TRBV6-2 or TRBV6-3 and TRBJ2-1, with 9 bases that match TRBD2. With V trimmed by 6 bases and J by 7 bases, 13 bases remained unmatched. Germline lookup yields CDR1 MNHEY and CDR2 SVGEGT. This CDR3 contains 16 residues.

The chain employs TRBV11-3 and TRBJ2-3, with 14 positions matching TRBD2. The CDR3 length is 17 residues. Germline V gene data show CDR1 as SGHNT and CDR2 as YENEEA. V lost 0 bases to trimming and J lost 4 bases; unmatched junction nucleotides: 3. CDR3 nucleotides: TGTGCCAGCAGCTTAGATGGACTAGCGGGGGGCTCAGATACGCAGTATTTT. It encodes CASSLDGLAGGSDTQYF.

This sequence joins TRBV7-9 and TRBJ1-2; 9 bases fit TRBD1. The CDR3 sequence is 14 residues long. Germline V gene sequence: CDR1 SEHNR, CDR2 FQNEAQ (reference sequence). The junction had 3 bases not matched to a gene; V was cut back by 7 bases and J by 0 bases. The CDR3 coding sequence is TGTGCCAGCACGGACAGGGGTCCTAACTATGGCTACACCTTC. This sequence encodes CASTDRGPNYGYTF.

The V call is TRBV7-8, the J call TRBJ2-1; weak D call: TRBD2 (6 bases). This CDR3 is 16 amino acids long. Trimming stripped 1 base from V and 2 bases from J, with 12 bases between. In germline, CDR1 is SGHVS, CDR2 FQNEAQ. This chain's CDR3 is CASSLGGDWTYNEQFF. For the CDR3, the DNA is TGTGCCAGCAGCTTAGGAGGGGACTGGACCTACAATGAGCAGTTCTTC.

This sequence joins TRBV14 and TRBJ2-1; 14 bases align to TRBD2. The ends lost 4 bases at V and 6 bases at J; junction bases unmatched: 17. The CDR3 has 20 residues. From germline, CDR1 is SGHDN and CDR2 FVKESK. The CDR3 is CASSRFKGLAGGSSPNEQFF. Here the CDR3 DNA reads TGTGCCAGCAGCCGATTTAAAGGACTAGCGGGGGGCTCTAGTCCCAATGAGCAGTTCTTC. The full variable domain, its missing parts supplied by reference TRBV14 and TRBJ2-1, is EAGVTQFPSHSVIEKGQTVTLRCDPISGHDNLYWYRRVMGKEIKFLLHFVKESKQDESGMPNNRFLAERTGGTYSTLKVQPAELEDSGVYFCASSRFKGLAGGSSPNEQFFGPGTRLTVL.

The chain employs TRBV6-5 and TRBJ1-1; D is perhaps TRBD1 (6 bases). V was pared by 6 bases and J by 3 bases, with 11 bases between. CDR1 and CDR2 from the germline V gene are MNHEY and SVGAGI. The CDR3 extends over 13 amino acids. CDR3 amino acids: CASRKQGDTEAFF. The CDR3 nucleotides are TGTGCCAGCAGAAAACAGGGAGACACTGAAGCTTTCTTT.

The genes are TRBV10-3 and TRBJ2-1, with TRBD2 matching 8 bases. V lost 6 bases and J lost 1; bases outside the gene matches: 2. Germline V gene sequence: CDR1 ENHRY, CDR2 SYGVKD. This CDR3 region has 14 residues. The CDR3 reads CAIRSGGSYNEQFF. CDR3 nucleotides: TGTGCCATCAGGAGCGGGGGATCCTACAATGAGCAGTTCTTC.

This clone has only a few counts. The chain has TRBV6-5 and TRBJ1-5; 11 nucleotides agree with TRBD1. The germline gives CDR1 MNHEY, CDR2 SVGAGI. Losses at the gene ends were 5 bases for V and 5 bases for J; bases not matched to a gene: 2. The CDR3 contains 14 residues. Here the CDR3 reads CASSPGQGDQPQHF. The DNA for the CDR3 is TGTGCCAGCAGTCCGGGACAGGGGGATCAGCCCCAGCATTTT.

The rearrangement links TRBV7-9 to TRBJ1-1, with D tentatively TRBD1 (5 bases). Germline V CDR1 and CDR2: SEHNR, FQNEAQ (reference sequence). The ends were cut back, 3 bases at V and 10 bases at J, with 9 bases in the middle. The CDR3 spans 11 residues. CDR3 loop: CASSLGQRAFF. The CDR3 bases are TGTGCCAGCAGCTTGGGGCAGAGAGCTTTCTTT.